This T cell receptor beta chain was observed in a study of T-cell reconstitution after alpha-beta-depleted transplantation in children. A TCRbeta library incorporating unique molecular identifiers was prepared. MiXCR, applied by TCRdb to the PCR reads, yields one record per CDR3 protein. Of nearly 550,000 distinct CDR3 sequences in the sample, around 20% were seen once. V lost 3 bases and J lost 0, with 12 bases in between. The CDR3 is 15 residues long. The germline V gene has CDR1 SGDLS and CDR2 YYNGEE. V is TRBV9 and J is TRBJ1-2; D remains unclear. The TCR originated in a human donor who donated a stem cell graft to a child with acute lymphoblastic leukemia. The starting material was PBMCs from the stem cell graft donor, obtained from the stem cell graft. CDR3 region: CASSDSVKTNYGYTF. The CDR3 DNA reads TGTGCCAGCAGCGACTCAGTGAAAACTAACTATGGCTACACCTTC.